This TCR beta chain came from a study of cytomegalovirus exposure and HLA in healthy donors. Regarding the study as a whole: An analysis was carried out later, and it reportedly showed fewer N-insertions in an Asian-associated ancestry cluster than the approximately 700-donor mean. Within the data, a cluster of highly shared sequence variants was likely a sequencing artifact. Roughly even sequencing depth across donors was the assumption behind the presence/absence analyses. Fewer than 200 TCR beta chains were listed as cytomegalovirus-associated.

Looked up from germline, CDR1 is SGDLS and CDR2 is YYNGEE. This CDR3 region has 14 residues. Trimming pared 1 base from V and 2 bases from J, leaving 8 bases between. A note on this clone: The target antigen is unknown.

The PCR ran on 60 Vbeta and 13 Jbeta primers. Here immunoSEQ multiplex PCR was the method, and the copy in TCRdb shows in-frame clones only, minus some. The sample has some 21,000 clones. This TCR was recovered from a man in his 60s in good health and CMV-seropositive. The specimen sequenced was PBMCs. The chain uses TRBV9 and TRBJ2-3; D is possibly TRBD1 (6 bases). The chain's CDR3 is CASSVQGFTDTQYF. The CDR3 bases are TGTGCCAGCAGCGTACAGGGGTTCACAGATACGCAGTATTTT.